Listed below are T cell receptor beta chains from one sample, sequenced in a study of Ad26.COV2.S vaccination and SARS-CoV-2 variants. Sequencing was performed with immunoSEQ multiplex PCR; in TCRdb, only in-frame clones are kept and a portion is missing. The sample has about 420,000 clones; 70% to 90% are singletons. Sequencing was performed on peripheral blood, taken in a trial of Ad26.COV2.S vaccine versus placebo. The receptors originated from a person aged 18 to 59 who received the Ad26.COV2.S COVID-19 vaccine or a placebo. The CDR3 runs from the conserved cysteine through the conserved F or W. The D gene is left open where the match is weak. Where a row states a size, it is once, few, many or the class of an expanded clone; other rows omit it.

V,size,J,length,D,CDR3,DNA
TRBV28,-,TRBJ2-3,17,TRBD2,CASSGLRTSGGAGTQYF,TGTGCCAGCAGCGGACTCCGGACTAGCGGGGGGGCAGGCACGCAGTATTTT
TRBV24-1,-,TRBJ2-5,14,TRBD1,CATSPTGGSETQYF,TGTGCCACCAGCCCGACAGGGGGCTCGGAGACCCAGTACTTC
TRBV21-1,once,TRBJ1-2,15,-,CASFCRGRQAYGYTF,TGTGCCAGCTTCTGCAGGGGGAGGCAGGCCTATGGCTACACCTTC
TRBV10-3,-,TRBJ1-5,15,-,CAISESFDMVMPQHF,TGTGCCATCAGTGAGTCGTTTGACATGGTGATGCCCCAGCATTTT
TRBV6-1,-,TRBJ2-7,13,-,CASSEARPRVQYF,TGTGCCAGCAGTGAAGCCCGCCCCCGTGTGCAGTACTTC
TRBV29-1,-,TRBJ2-3,15,TRBD1,CSVTGQATSTDTQYF,TGCAGCGTGACCGGACAGGCTACTAGCACAGATACGCAGTATTTT
TRBV10-3,-,TRBJ2-2,14,TRBD1,CATLDRGDTGELFF,TGTGCCACTCTGGACAGGGGCGATACCGGGGAGCTGTTTTTT
TRBV18,-,TRBJ1-1,14,TRBD1,CASSPADRGTEAFF,TGTGCCAGCTCACCCGCGGACAGGGGCACTGAAGCTTTCTTT
TRBV5-4,-,TRBJ2-2,17,-,CASSFPQGRVNTGELFF,TGTGCCAGCAGCTTTCCCCAAGGCAGGGTGAACACCGGGGAGCTGTTTTTT
TRBV7-9,-,TRBJ2-1,14,-,CASSFPGLPSEQFF,TGTGCCAGCAGCTTCCCGGGACTCCCGAGTGAGCAGTTCTTC
TRBV6-2/TRBV6-3,-,TRBJ1-5,15,TRBD1,CASSSTDRDNQPQHF,TGTGCCAGCAGTTCCACCGACAGGGACAATCAGCCCCAGCATTTT
TRBV14,-,TRBJ2-5,11,-,CASSQVETQYF,TGTGCCAGCAGCCAAGTTGAGACCCAGTACTTC
TRBV9,-,TRBJ1-2,14,-,CASSAMDRDYGYTF,TGTGCCAGCAGCGCGATGGACCGTGACTATGGCTACACCTTC
TRBV2,once,TRBJ2-7,14,TRBD1,CASYGGQGTYEQYF,TGTGCCAGCTACGGGGGACAGGGTACCTACGAGCAGTACTTC
TRBV7-3,-,TRBJ2-7,16,TRBD2,CASSLVLAGGPGEQYF,TGTGCCAGCAGCTTGGTGCTAGCGGGGGGGCCTGGTGAGCAGTACTTC
TRBV18,-,TRBJ1-5,14,-,CASSGAGSNQPQHF,TGTGCCAGCTCAGGGGCGGGGAGCAATCAGCCCCAGCATTTT
TRBV9,-,TRBJ1-2,13,-,CASSPGTSGRYTF,TGTGCCAGCAGCCCGGGCACCTCAGGGCGCTACACCTTC
TRBV11-3,-,TRBJ2-2,13,-,CASSLEMSGELFF,TGTGCCAGCAGCTTAGAGATGTCAGGGGAGCTGTTTTTT
TRBV6-2/TRBV6-3,-,TRBJ2-5,19,TRBD2,CASSSTVQFSGASQETQYF,TGTGCCAGCAGCAGCACCGTCCAATTTAGCGGGGCAAGTCAAGAGACCCAGTACTTC
TRBV6-6,-,TRBJ2-7,15,-,CASSYSTKVANEQYF,TGTGCCAGCAGTTACTCGACGAAGGTCGCCAACGAGCAGTACTTC
TRBV6-2/TRBV6-3,-,TRBJ2-3,15,-,CASTPLWGVDGTQYF,TGTGCCAGCACCCCCCTCTGGGGGGTGGATGGTACGCAGTATTTT
TRBV7-9,-,TRBJ1-1,16,-,CASSPDRLRGNTEAFF,TGTGCCAGCAGCCCAGACAGACTCCGAGGGAACACTGAAGCTTTCTTT
TRBV7-6,-,TRBJ2-3,14,-,CASSSGGVTDTQYF,TGTGCCAGCAGCTCCGGCGGGGTTACAGATACGCAGTATTTT
TRBV9,-,TRBJ2-3,18,TRBD2,CASSGPRTSGVSTDTQYF,TGTGCCAGCAGCGGACCCCGGACTAGCGGGGTATCCACAGATACGCAGTATTTT
TRBV3-1/TRBV3-2,-,TRBJ2-5,17,TRBD2,CASSQGGSGGLRETQYF,TGTGCCAGCAGCCAAGGGGGTAGCGGGGGGTTGCGGGAGACCCAGTACTTC
TRBV30,-,TRBJ2-3,15,TRBD2,CAWKPLAGGHDTQYF,TGTGCCTGGAAGCCCCTAGCGGGGGGGCACGATACGCAGTATTTT
TRBV7-2,-,TRBJ2-2,12,-,CASSFNTGELFF,TGTGCCAGCAGCTTTAACACCGGGGAGCTGTTTTTT
TRBV27,-,TRBJ1-2,15,-,CASSSWDGPNYGYTF,TGTGCCAGCAGCTCCTGGGACGGACCTAACTATGGCTACACCTTC
TRBV6-2/TRBV6-3,-,TRBJ2-3,15,-,CASSYGRGVTDTQYF,TGTGCCAGCAGTTATGGACGGGGAGTCACAGATACGCAGTATTTT
TRBV18,-,TRBJ2-7,15,TRBD2,CASSPPAGGTYEQYF,TGTGCCAGCTCACCACCGGCGGGGGGAACCTACGAGCAGTACTTC
TRBV19,-,TRBJ1-1,12,TRBD1,CASSRTGAQAFF,TGTGCCAGTAGTAGAACAGGGGCCCAAGCTTTCTTT
TRBV30,-,TRBJ2-5,15,TRBD1,CAWSLRTGRPETQYF,TGTGCCTGGAGTTTGAGGACAGGGCGACCGGAGACCCAGTACTTC
TRBV19,-,TRBJ2-2,12,-,CASSQGAGELFF,TGTGCCAGTAGTCAGGGTGCCGGGGAGCTGTTTTTT
TRBV19,-,TRBJ1-3,11,-,CATLSGNTIYF,TGTGCCACCCTATCTGGAAACACCATATATTTT
TRBV6-4,-,TRBJ1-1,12,-,CARRVMNTEAFF,TGTGCCAGAAGGGTTATGAACACTGAAGCTTTCTTT
TRBV4-3,-,TRBJ1-1,15,TRBD1,CASSQGSTGVTEAFF,TGCGCCAGCAGCCAAGGAAGCACAGGGGTCACTGAAGCTTTCTTT
TRBV7-8,-,TRBJ1-1,17,-,CASSFGTLNQLNTEAFF,TGTGCCAGCAGCTTCGGGACTCTCAATCAATTGAACACTGAAGCTTTCTTT
TRBV6-2/TRBV6-3,-,TRBJ2-3,14,-,CASSYIARTDTQYF,TGTGCCAGCAGCTATATAGCCCGCACAGATACGCAGTATTTT
TRBV28,-,TRBJ2-1,14,-,CASSPRITYNEQFF,TGTGCCAGCAGCCCGCGAATCACCTACAATGAGCAGTTCTTC
TRBV7-9,-,TRBJ2-7,16,TRBD1,CASSIGQGSISYEQYF,TGTGCCAGCAGCATCGGACAGGGATCAATCTCCTACGAGCAGTACTTC
TRBV30,few,TRBJ1-1,16,-,CAGSPAEGLMNTEAFF,TGTGCCGGAAGCCCGGCGGAAGGACTAATGAACACTGAAGCTTTCTTT